The present T cell receptor (beta chain) was sequenced within a study of shared clonotypes between healthy human individuals. Study context: Three plates each covered CD4 naive and memory; CD8 naive two, CD8 memory one.

The study ran the assay at deep level. Some 29,000 T cell genomes (about 0.2 ug DNA) went into each sorted-subset replicate. Clones were sequenced by immunoSEQ multiplex PCR, and TCRdb holds only the in-frame ones, with some missing. Of millions of clones listed, 85% to 95% were seen once; the top ten hold 1.5% to 2%. Points on this clone: Its antigen is unknown.

The CDR3 loop spans 17 amino acids. Germline V gene data show CDR1 as SGHRS and CDR2 as YFSETQ. V was trimmed by 0 bases and J by 4 bases, leaving 17 bases between them. Naive CD8 cells comprised CD45RO-negative, CCR7-positively selected cells, excluding terminally differentiated effector memory CD45RA+ cells. Findings and caveats of the study: Across subsets, estimated richness was generally greater for naive than for memory populations.

Sequencing was performed on naive CD8+ T cells from PBMCs. The J gene is TRBJ2-1, the V gene TRBV5-1; D not certain. The receptor was isolated from a young man in good health. Some clones in this sample may be carry-over from other donors' samples. The CDR3, as DNA: TGCGCCAGCAGCTTGGAATGGGGTTATCAGGTGTACAATGAGCAGTTCTTC. This encodes CASSLEWGYQVYNEQFF.